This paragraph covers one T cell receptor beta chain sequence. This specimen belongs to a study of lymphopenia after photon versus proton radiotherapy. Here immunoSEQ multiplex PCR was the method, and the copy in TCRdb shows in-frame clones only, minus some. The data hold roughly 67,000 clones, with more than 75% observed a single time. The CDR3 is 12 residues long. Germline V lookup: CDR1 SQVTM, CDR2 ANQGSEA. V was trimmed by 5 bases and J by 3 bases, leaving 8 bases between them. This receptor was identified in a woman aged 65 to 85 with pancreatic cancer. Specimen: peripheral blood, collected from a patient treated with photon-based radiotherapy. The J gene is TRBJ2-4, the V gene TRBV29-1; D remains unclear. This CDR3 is CSVLDDKNIQYF. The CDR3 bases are TGCAGCGTTCTGGACGACAAAAACATTCAGTACTTC. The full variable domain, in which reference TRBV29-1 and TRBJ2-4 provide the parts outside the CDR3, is SAVISQKPSRDICQRGTSLTIQCQVDSQVTMMFWYRQQPGQSLTLIATANQGSEATYESGFVIDKFPISRPNLTFSTLTVSNMSPEDSSIYLCSVLDDKNIQYFGAGTRLSVL.